This T cell receptor beta chain was observed in a study of cytomegalovirus exposure and HLA in healthy donors. Here immunoSEQ multiplex PCR was the method, and the copy in TCRdb shows in-frame clones only, minus some. Here the sample spans over 200,000 clones, about 90% being singletons. The CDR3 runs 15 residues. The junction had 4 bases not matched to a gene; V was cut back by 2 bases and J by 5 bases. CDR1 and CDR2 (germline): SGHAT, FQNNGV. The J gene is TRBJ2-7, the V gene TRBV11-2; 12 bases map to TRBD2. Sequencing used PBMCs. This receptor was obtained from a woman in her late teens or twenties in good health and CMV-seronegative. CDR3 bases: TGTGCCAGCAGCTTAACTAGCGGGAGGTTAGACGAGCAGTACTTC. As protein: CASSLTSGRLDEQYF.